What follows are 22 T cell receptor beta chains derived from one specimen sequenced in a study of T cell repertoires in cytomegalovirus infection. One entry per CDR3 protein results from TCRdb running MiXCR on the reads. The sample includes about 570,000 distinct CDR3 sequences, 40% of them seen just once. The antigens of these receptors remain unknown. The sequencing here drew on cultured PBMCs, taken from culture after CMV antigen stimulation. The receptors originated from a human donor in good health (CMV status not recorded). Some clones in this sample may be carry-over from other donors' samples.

The CDR3 DNA is TGTGCCAGCAGTTACCGGGGGTCGGGCCCCTATAATTCACCCCTCCACTTT. Translation gives CASSYRGSGPYNSPLHF. The V call is TRBV6-6, the J call TRBJ1-6; D possibly corresponds to TRBD1 (5 bases). The CDR3 contains 17 residues. Trimming took off 2 bases at V and 2 bases at J, with 13 bases between the two ends. CDR1 and CDR2 from the germline V gene are MNHNY and SVGAGI (reference sequence).

The CDR3 loop is CSARANIAESTDTQYF. CDR3 sequence (DNA): TGCAGTGCTAGAGCGAATATAGCGGAGAGCACAGATACGCAGTATTTT. The chain combines TRBV20-1 with TRBJ2-3; TRBD2 might be the D (6 bases). CDR3 length equals 16 residues. Trimming took 1 base from V and 0 from J, leaving 14 bases between them. Looked up from germline, CDR1 is DFQATT and CDR2 is SNEGSKA (reference sequence).

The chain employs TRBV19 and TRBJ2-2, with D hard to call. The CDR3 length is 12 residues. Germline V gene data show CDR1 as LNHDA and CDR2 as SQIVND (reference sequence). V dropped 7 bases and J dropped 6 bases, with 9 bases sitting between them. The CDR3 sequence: CASMDPPGELFF. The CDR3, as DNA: TGTGCCAGTATGGACCCACCCGGGGAGCTGTTTTTT. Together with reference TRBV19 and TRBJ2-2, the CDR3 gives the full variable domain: DGGITQSPKYLFRKEGQNVTLSCEQNLNHDAMYWYRQDPGQGLRLIYYSQIVNDFQKGDIAEGYSVSREKKESFPLTVTSAQKNPTAFYLCASMDPPGELFFGEGSRLTVL.

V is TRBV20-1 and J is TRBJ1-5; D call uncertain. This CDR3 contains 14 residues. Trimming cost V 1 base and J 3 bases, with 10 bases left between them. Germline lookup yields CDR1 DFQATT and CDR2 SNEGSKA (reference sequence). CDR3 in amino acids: CSARGPQVNQPQHF. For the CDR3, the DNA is TGCAGTGCTAGAGGGCCGCAGGTCAATCAGCCCCAGCATTTT.

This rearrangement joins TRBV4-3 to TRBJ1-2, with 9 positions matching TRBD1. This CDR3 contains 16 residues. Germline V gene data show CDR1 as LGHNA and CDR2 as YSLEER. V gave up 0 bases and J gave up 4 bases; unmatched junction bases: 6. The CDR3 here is CASSQEGPGQGYGYTF. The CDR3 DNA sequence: TGCGCCAGCAGCCAAGAGGGCCCGGGACAGGGCTATGGCTACACCTTC.

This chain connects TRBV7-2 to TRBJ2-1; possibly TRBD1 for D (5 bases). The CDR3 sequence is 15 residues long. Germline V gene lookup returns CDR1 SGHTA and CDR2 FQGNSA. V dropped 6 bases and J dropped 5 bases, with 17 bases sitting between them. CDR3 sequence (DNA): TGTGCCAGCAGGGTACAGGCAGATCGAAACAATGAGCAGTTCTTC. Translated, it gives CASRVQADRNNEQFF. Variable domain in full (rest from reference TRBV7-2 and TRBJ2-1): GAGVSQSPSNKVTEKGKDVELRCDPISGHTALYWYRQSLGQGLEFLIYFQGNSAPDKSGLPSDRFSAERTGGSVSTLTIQRTQQEDSAVYLCASRVQADRNNEQFFGPGTRLTVL.

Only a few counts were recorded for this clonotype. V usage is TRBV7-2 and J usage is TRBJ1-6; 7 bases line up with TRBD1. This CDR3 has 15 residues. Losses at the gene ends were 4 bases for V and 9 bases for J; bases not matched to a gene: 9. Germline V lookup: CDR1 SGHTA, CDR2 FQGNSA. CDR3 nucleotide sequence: TGTGCCAGCAGCTCGAATCGGGACAGCACTTCACCCCTCCACTTT. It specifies CASSSNRDSTSPLHF. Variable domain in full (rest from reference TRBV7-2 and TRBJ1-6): GAGVSQSPSNKVTEKGKDVELRCDPISGHTALYWYRQSLGQGLEFLIYFQGNSAPDKSGLPSDRFSAERTGGSVSTLTIQRTQQEDSAVYLCASSSNRDSTSPLHFGNGTRLTVT.

The chain's CDR3 is CASSSGDPKYNEQFF. In DNA, the CDR3 is TGTGCCAGCAGCTCAGGAGACCCAAAGTACAATGAGCAGTTCTTC. V usage is TRBV7-2 and J usage is TRBJ2-1; D gene uncertain. Germline V CDR1 and CDR2: SGHTA, FQGNSA. CDR3 size: 15 residues. Trimming took off 4 bases at V and 4 bases at J, with 14 bases between the two ends.

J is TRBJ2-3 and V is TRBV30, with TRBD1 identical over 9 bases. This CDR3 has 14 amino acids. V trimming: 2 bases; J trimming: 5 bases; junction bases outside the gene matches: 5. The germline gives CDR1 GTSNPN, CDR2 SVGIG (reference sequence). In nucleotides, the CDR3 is TGTGCCTGGAGTAGACAGGGGGAGGAAGATACGCAGTATTTT. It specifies CAWSRQGEEDTQYF. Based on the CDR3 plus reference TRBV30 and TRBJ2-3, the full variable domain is SQTIHQWPATLVQPVGSPLSLECTVEGTSNPNLYWYRQAAGRGLQLLFYSVGIGQISSEVPQNLSASRPQDRQFILSSKKLLLSDSGFYLCAWSRQGEEDTQYFGPGTRLTVL.

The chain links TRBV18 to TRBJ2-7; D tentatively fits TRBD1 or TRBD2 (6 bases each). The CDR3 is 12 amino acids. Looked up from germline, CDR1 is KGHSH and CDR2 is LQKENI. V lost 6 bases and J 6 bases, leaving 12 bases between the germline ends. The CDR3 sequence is CASSPGGGEQYF. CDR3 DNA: TGTGCCAGCTCCCCAGGAGGGGGCGAGCAGTACTTC.

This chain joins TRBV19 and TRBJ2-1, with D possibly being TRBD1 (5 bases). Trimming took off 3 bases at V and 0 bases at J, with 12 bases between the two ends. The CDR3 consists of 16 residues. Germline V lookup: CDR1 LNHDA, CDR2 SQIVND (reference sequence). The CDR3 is CASSMGWQGSYNEQFF. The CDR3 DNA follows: TGTGCCAGTAGTATGGGGTGGCAGGGCTCCTACAATGAGCAGTTCTTC.

The CDR3 nucleotides are TGCAGTGCCCTAACCCCAGGGTTCGTTGAGACCCAGTACTTC. Translated: CSALTPGFVETQYF. The genes are TRBV20-1 and TRBJ2-5; maybe TRBD1 (5 bases). Between the trimmed V and J ends, which lost 6 bases and 5 bases, there was a span of 19 bases. The length of the CDR3 is 14 residues. Looked up from germline, CDR1 is DFQATT and CDR2 is SNEGSKA (reference sequence).

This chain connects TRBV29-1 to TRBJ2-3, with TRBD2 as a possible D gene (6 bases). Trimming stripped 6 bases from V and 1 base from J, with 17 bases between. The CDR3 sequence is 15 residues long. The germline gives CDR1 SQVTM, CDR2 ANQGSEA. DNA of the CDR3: TGCAGCGTGAGCCTGAACGGGAGAGGCACAGATACGCAGTATTTT. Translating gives CSVSLNGRGTDTQYF.

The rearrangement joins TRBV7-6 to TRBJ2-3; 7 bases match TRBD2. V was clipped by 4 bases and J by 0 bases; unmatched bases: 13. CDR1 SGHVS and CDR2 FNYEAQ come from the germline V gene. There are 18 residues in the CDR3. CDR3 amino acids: CASSSNHLAESSTDTQYF. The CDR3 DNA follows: TGTGCCAGCAGCTCGAACCATCTAGCGGAATCTAGCACAGATACGCAGTATTTT. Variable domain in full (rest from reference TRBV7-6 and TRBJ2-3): GAGVSQSPRYKVTKRGQDVALRCDPISGHVSLYWYRQALGQGPEFLTYFNYEAQQDKSGLPNDRFSAERPEGSISTLTIQRTEQRDSAMYRCASSSNHLAESSTDTQYFGPGTRLTVL.

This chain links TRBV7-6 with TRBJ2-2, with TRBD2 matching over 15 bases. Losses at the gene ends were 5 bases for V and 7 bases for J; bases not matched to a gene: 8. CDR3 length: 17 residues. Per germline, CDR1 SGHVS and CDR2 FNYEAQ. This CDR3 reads CASSPTGLAGGIGELFF. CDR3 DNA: TGTGCCAGCAGCCCAACTGGACTAGCGGGGGGGATCGGGGAGCTGTTTTTT.

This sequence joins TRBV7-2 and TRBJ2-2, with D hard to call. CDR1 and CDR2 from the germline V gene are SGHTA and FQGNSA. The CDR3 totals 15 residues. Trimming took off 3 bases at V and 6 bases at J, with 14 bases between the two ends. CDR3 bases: TGTGCCAGCAGCTTTGTCAGTACGTCGGCCGGGGAGCTGTTTTTT. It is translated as CASSFVSTSAGELFF.

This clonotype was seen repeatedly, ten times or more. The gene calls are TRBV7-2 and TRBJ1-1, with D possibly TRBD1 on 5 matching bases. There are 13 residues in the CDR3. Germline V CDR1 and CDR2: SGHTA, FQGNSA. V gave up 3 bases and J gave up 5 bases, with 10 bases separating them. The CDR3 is CASSFGGRTEAFF. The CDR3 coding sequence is TGTGCCAGCAGCTTTGGGGGAAGGACTGAAGCTTTCTTT.

CDR3 DNA: TGCGCCAGCAGCCTCCTCCCTGCGGACAGGGGGGTAGGCACCTTC. This gives the protein CASSLLPADRGVGTF. The chain carries TRBV4-3 and TRBJ1-2; 10 bases map to TRBD1. The V gene's germline CDR1 is LGHNA and CDR2 YSLEER. V lost 4 bases, J lost 13 bases, and 15 bases stayed unmatched. The CDR3 contains 15 residues.

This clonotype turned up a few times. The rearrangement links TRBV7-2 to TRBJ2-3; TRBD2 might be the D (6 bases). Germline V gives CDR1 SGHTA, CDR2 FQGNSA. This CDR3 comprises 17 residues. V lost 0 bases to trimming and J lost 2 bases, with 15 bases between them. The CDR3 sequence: CASSLARVRTTTDTQYF. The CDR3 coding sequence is TGTGCCAGCAGCTTAGCTAGGGTACGGACTACCACAGATACGCAGTATTTT. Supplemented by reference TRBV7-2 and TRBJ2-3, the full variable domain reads GAGVSQSPSNKVTEKGKDVELRCDPISGHTALYWYRQSLGQGLEFLIYFQGNSAPDKSGLPSDRFSAERTGGSVSTLTIQRTQQEDSAVYLCASSLARVRTTTDTQYFGPGTRLTVL.

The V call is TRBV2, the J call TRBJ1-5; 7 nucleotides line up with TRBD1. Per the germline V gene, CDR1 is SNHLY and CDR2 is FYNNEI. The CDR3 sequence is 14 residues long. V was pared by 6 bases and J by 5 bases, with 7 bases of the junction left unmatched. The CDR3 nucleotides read TGTGCCAGCAGCAGGGGGGACAGTCATCAGCCCCAGCATTTT. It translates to CASSRGDSHQPQHF.

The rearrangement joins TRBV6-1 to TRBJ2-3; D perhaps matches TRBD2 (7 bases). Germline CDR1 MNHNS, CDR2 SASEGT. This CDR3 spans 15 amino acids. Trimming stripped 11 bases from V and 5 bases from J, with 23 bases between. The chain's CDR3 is CASSAGAQRGDTQYF. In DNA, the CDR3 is TGTGCCTCATCCGCGGGGGCTCAACGAGGAGATACGCAGTATTTT.

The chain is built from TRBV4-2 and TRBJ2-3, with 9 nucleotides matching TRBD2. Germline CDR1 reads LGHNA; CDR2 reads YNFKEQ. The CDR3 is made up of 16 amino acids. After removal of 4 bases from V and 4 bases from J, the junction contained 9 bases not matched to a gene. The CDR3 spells CASSRVAGDASDTQYF. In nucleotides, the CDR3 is TGTGCCAGCAGCCGAGTAGCGGGGGATGCGTCAGATACGCAGTATTTT.